This T cell receptor beta chain was recovered during a study of cytomegalovirus exposure and HLA in healthy donors. General study points: In most subjects, TCR beta sequences reportedly gave accurate predictions of HLA-A and HLA-B alleles. The sole available immune exposure information was CMV serostatus.

A remark on this clone: No antigen is known for it.

Primers: 60 Vbeta forward and 13 Jbeta reverse. The data were produced by immunoSEQ multiplex PCR, yet TCRdb's version contains in-frame clones alone and is incomplete. The sample shows over 95,000 clones, around three quarters of them seen only once. Donors in the study were healthy people who gave bone marrow. Each donor was nominally healthy when sampled (though unrecorded immune exposures were likely). The source material was PBMCs. The sequence derives from a human donor in good health.

The CDR3 loop is CASSQDGQGLYGYTF. The CDR3 DNA is TGCGCCAGCAGCCAGGATGGACAGGGCCTCTATGGCTACACCTTC. V and J are TRBV4-1 and TRBJ1-2, with TRBD1 matching 8 bases. The CDR3 loop spans 15 amino acids. Germline CDR1 MGHRA, CDR2 YSYEKL. V dropped 3 bases and J dropped 4; count of bases not matched to a gene: 7.